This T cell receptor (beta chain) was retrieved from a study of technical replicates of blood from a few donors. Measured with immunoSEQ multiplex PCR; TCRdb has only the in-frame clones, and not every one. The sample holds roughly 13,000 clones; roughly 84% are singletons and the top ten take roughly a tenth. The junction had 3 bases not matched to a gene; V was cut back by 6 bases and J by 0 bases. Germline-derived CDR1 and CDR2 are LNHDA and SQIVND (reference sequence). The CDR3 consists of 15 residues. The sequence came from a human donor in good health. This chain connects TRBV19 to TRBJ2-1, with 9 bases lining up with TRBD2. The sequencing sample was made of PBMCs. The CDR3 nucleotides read TGTGCCAGTAGGACTAGCGGAGCCTCCTACAATGAGCAGTTCTTC. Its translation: CASRTSGASYNEQFF.